These 9 T cell receptor beta chains were sequenced from one sample in a study of OX40 agonist ivuxolimab in advanced cancers. The method was immunoSEQ multiplex PCR; TCRdb's version includes in-frame clones alone and lacks a portion of them. The repertoire holds some 130,000 clones, with 80% to 90% as singletons. The sample in question was CD4+ or CD8+ T cells sorted from blood, obtained in a trial of the OX40 agonist ivuxolimab. All receptors derive from an adult with an advanced solid tumor such as melanoma, head and neck, liver or kidney cancer.

The rearrangement links TRBV4-1 to TRBJ1-4; TRBD1 matches at 9 bases. V shed 4 bases and J 7 bases; nucleotides not matched to a gene: 4. Per germline, CDR1 MGHRA and CDR2 YSYEKL. This CDR3 is 14 amino acids long. CDR3 nucleotides: TGCGCCAGCAGCCCGACAGGGGGGATTGAAAAACTGTTTTTT. It is translated as CASSPTGGIEKLFF.

The chain uses TRBV19 and TRBJ1-2, with D uncertain. Germline V gene data show CDR1 as LNHDA and CDR2 as SQIVND (reference sequence). Trimming removed 8 bases from V and 0 bases from J, with 19 bases in between. The CDR3 spans 16 residues. CDR3 sequence reads: CASGGPSYAANYGYTF. Here the CDR3 DNA reads TGTGCCAGTGGAGGACCGAGCTACGCCGCTAACTATGGCTACACCTTC.

This chain links TRBV7-4 with TRBJ1-6; the D is unclear. The V gene's germline CDR1 is SGHVT and CDR2 SQSDAQ. V was trimmed by 1 base and J by 7 bases, leaving 8 bases between them. The length of the CDR3 is 14 residues. The CDR3 region has the DNA TGTGCCAGCAGCTTAGTTCCGGGCAATTCACCCCTCCACTTT. Protein: CASSLVPGNSPLHF.

The chain couples TRBV11-2 to TRBJ2-1; D may match TRBD1 or TRBD2 (5 bases each). The CDR3 totals 15 residues. Germline values: CDR1 SGHAT, CDR2 FQNNGV. V lost 3 bases, J lost 9 bases, and 18 bases lay in between. CDR3 DNA sequence: TGTGCCAGCAGCTTCTCTCGGGGTGTTGGGGGTGAGCAGTTCTTC. This encodes CASSFSRGVGGEQFF.

The table lists this clone with a count of one. The chain combines TRBV7-9 with TRBJ2-1; D is undetermined. The ends were cut back, 7 bases at V and 0 bases at J, with 7 bases in the middle. Germline CDR1 reads SEHNR; CDR2 reads FQNEAQ (reference sequence). The CDR3 has 13 residues. The CDR3 DNA sequence: TGTGCCAGCACCCCTAGCTCCTACAATGAGCAGTTCTTC. This encodes CASTPSSYNEQFF.

The chain has TRBV9 and TRBJ1-6, with D hard to call. Germline loops: CDR1 SGDLS, CDR2 YYNGEE. Trimming left V 0 bases short and J 5 bases short, with 6 bases between. This CDR3 has 14 amino acids. This CDR3 is CASSVEGDNSPLHF. The CDR3 DNA sequence: TGTGCCAGCAGCGTAGAGGGAGATAATTCACCCCTCCACTTT.

The chain is built from TRBV11-2 and TRBJ2-5; D is ambiguous. Germline CDR1 is SGHAT and CDR2 is FQNNGV. This CDR3 spans 13 amino acids. Between the trimmed V and J ends, which lost 3 bases and 5 bases, there was a span of 10 bases. The CDR3 coding sequence is TGTGCCAGCAGCTTGGGGTCATGGGAGACCCAGTACTTC. Translating it yields CASSLGSWETQYF.

In its sample, this clone was seen once. This chain uses TRBV19 with TRBJ1-2; TRBD1 aligns across 9 bases. CDR1 is LNHDA and CDR2 is SQIVND in the germline V gene (reference sequence). The CDR3 has 13 residues. V shed 8 bases, J shed 6 bases, and the junction held 7 bases outside the gene matches. CDR3 sequence (DNA): TGTGCCAGTCGGGACAGGGTAATGGATGGCTACACCTTC. Translating it yields CASRDRVMDGYTF.

The CDR3: CASSVRQGAVDGYTF. The DNA of the CDR3 is TGTGCCAGCAGTGTTCGGCAGGGGGCAGTAGATGGCTACACCTTC. The chain recombines TRBV2 with TRBJ1-2; 8 bases fit TRBD1. After removal of 4 bases from V and 6 bases from J, the junction contained 10 bases not matched to a gene. CDR1 and CDR2 from the germline V gene are SNHLY and FYNNEI. The CDR3 length is 15 residues.